The 14 T cell receptor beta chains listed next were all sequenced from one sample in a study of shared clonotypes between healthy human individuals (dated by TCRdb to about 2020). CD8 naive samples were CD45RO-negative cells positively selected for CCR7, giving a CD45RA+CCR7+ population that excluded TemRA cells. The library was produced with the immunoSEQ multiplex PCR assay. Sourced from immuneACCESS, this table was stored by TCRdb with only in-frame sequences that have V and J called. A share of the clones is absent; for the studies checked, an unresolved V gene accounts for under half, and the remainder has no known explanation. The sample records 1.5 million to 2.5 million clones, about 95% of which are singletons. The ten most abundant clones make up around 1% of the sample. Sequencing input: naive CD8+ T cells sorted from blood. This specimen's cell subset or site label, per the study, means: CD45RA+CCR7+. The source is a young man in good health.

For this clone: Other DNA sequences in the sample encode the same CDR3. The V and J genes are TRBV30 and TRBJ1-1; the D is unclear. The V end lost 0 bases, the J end lost 1 base, and 6 bases lay between the germline ends. This CDR3 is built from 13 residues. The germline V gene encodes CDR1 GTSNPN and CDR2 SVGIG (reference sequence). The CDR3 DNA is TGTGCCTGGAGTGTAGGCGGGAACACTGAAGCTTTCTTT. It translates to CAWSVGGNTEAFF.

The rearrangement uses TRBV9 and TRBJ1-1; possibly TRBD1 for D (6 bases). In germline, CDR1 is SGDLS, CDR2 YYNGEE. The V end lost 0 bases, the J end lost 12 bases, and 15 bases lay between the germline ends. There are 13 residues in the CDR3. CDR3 DNA sequence: TGTGCCAGCAGCGTAGAAACCGGGGGGCCGTCTTTCTTT. Translating gives CASSVETGGPSFF.

The V call is TRBV4-1, the J call TRBJ2-7; 11 nucleotides match TRBD2. Germline CDR1 is MGHRA and CDR2 is YSYEKL. This CDR3 contains 18 residues. With V trimmed by 0 bases and J by 4 bases, 11 bases remained unmatched. The CDR3 region is CASSQDPTLAGGFYEQYF. The CDR3 DNA follows: TGCGCCAGCAGCCAAGATCCTACGCTAGCGGGAGGTTTTTACGAGCAGTACTTC.

A note on this clone: This sample includes further DNA sequences coding for the same CDR3. The CDR3 protein is CASSLLGTDTQYF. For the CDR3, the DNA is TGTGCCAGCAGTTTACTTGGGACGGATACGCAGTATTTT. The chain recombines TRBV27 with TRBJ2-3; D is tentatively TRBD1 or TRBD2 (5 bases each). Germline V gene sequence: CDR1 MNHEY, CDR2 SMNVEV (reference sequence). The ends were cut back, 2 bases at V and 6 bases at J, with 9 bases in the middle. This CDR3 contains 13 residues.

This chain uses TRBV9 with TRBJ2-1; 8 bases line up with TRBD2. The ends lost 0 bases at V and 10 bases at J; junction bases unmatched: 6. Germline lookup yields CDR1 SGDLS and CDR2 YYNGEE. CDR3 length: 14 amino acids. Here the CDR3 reads CASSVGGLVGEQFF. The DNA of the CDR3 is TGTGCCAGCAGCGTAGGGGGACTAGTTGGAGAGCAGTTCTTC.

The V call is TRBV2, the J call TRBJ2-7, with 10 bases lining up with TRBD1. The germline CDR1 and CDR2 sequences are SNHLY and FYNNEI. The CDR3 runs to 14 residues. The junction had 3 bases not matched to a gene; V was cut back by 5 bases and J by 2 bases. CDR3 nucleotide sequence: TGTGCCAGCAGTCATGGACAGGGGGCCTACGAGCAGTACTTC. Amino acids: CASSHGQGAYEQYF. Full variable domain (rest looked up from reference TRBV2 and TRBJ2-7): EPEVTQTPSHQVTQMGQEVILRCVPISNHLYFYWYRQILGQKVEFLVSFYNNEISEKSEIFDDQFSVERPDGSNFTLKIRSTKLEDSAMYFCASSHGQGAYEQYFGPGTRLTVT.

The chain carries TRBV28 and TRBJ2-6, with D perhaps matching TRBD1 (5 bases). This CDR3 has 17 amino acids. V gave up 5 bases and J gave up 3 bases, with 17 bases separating them. Germline-derived CDR1 and CDR2 are MDHEN and SYDVKM. Here the CDR3 reads CASSPRQFQFGANVLTF. For the CDR3, the DNA is TGTGCCAGCAGTCCCCGACAGTTCCAATTTGGGGCCAACGTCCTGACTTTC.

The chain couples TRBV27 to TRBJ2-6; 7 bases fit TRBD1. This CDR3 is 15 amino acids long. The germline CDR1 and CDR2 sequences are MNHEY and SMNVEV (reference sequence). V lost 6 bases and J lost 2; bases outside the gene matches: 4. CDR3 amino acids: CASRLGGAGANVLTF. For the CDR3, the DNA is TGTGCCAGCAGATTAGGGGGCGCTGGGGCCAACGTCCTGACTTTC.

The CDR3 sequence: CASSLVGTGETQYF. CDR3 sequence (DNA): TGTGCCAGCAGCTTAGTTGGTACGGGAGAGACCCAGTACTTC. The chain links TRBV11-2 to TRBJ2-5, with unresolved D. CDR1 SGHAT and CDR2 FQNNGV come from the germline V gene. V was clipped by 1 base and J by 4 bases, with 10 bases between them. The CDR3 runs to 14 residues. Filled out from reference TRBV11-2 and TRBJ2-5, the complete variable domain reads EAGVAQSPRYKIIEKRQSVAFWCNPISGHATLYWYQQILGQGPKLLIQFQNNGVVDDSQLPKDRFSAERLKGVDSTLKIQPAKLEDSAVYLCASSLVGTGETQYFGPGTRLLVL.

The chain uses TRBV10-3 and TRBJ2-1, with D perhaps TRBD1 (7 bases). With 6 bases removed from V and 0 bases from J, the gap between germline ends came to 12 bases. Per germline, CDR1 ENHRY and CDR2 SYGVKD. The CDR3 sequence is 15 residues long. The CDR3 here is CAISQGGSSYNEQFF. The CDR3 DNA is TGTGCCATCAGCCAGGGGGGCAGCTCCTACAATGAGCAGTTCTTC.

The chain has TRBV5-5 and TRBJ2-7, with D possibly being TRBD2 (5 bases). V lost 6 bases and J 0 bases, leaving 13 bases between the germline ends. This CDR3 region has 14 residues. Germline-derived CDR1 and CDR2 are SGHKS and YYEKEE (reference sequence). This chain's CDR3 is CASTEFGSSYEQYF. The CDR3 region has the DNA TGTGCCAGCACCGAGTTTGGGAGCTCCTACGAGCAGTACTTC.

The chain links TRBV5-4 to TRBJ2-7, with D tentatively TRBD2 (7 bases). Germline CDR1 and CDR2: SGHNT and YYREEE (reference sequence). This CDR3 contains 17 residues. Trimming shortened V by 0 bases and J by 3 bases, and 19 bases separated the two germline ends. The CDR3 DNA is TGTGCCAGCAGCTTGGATGGGGGGGCCGAGTCCAGCTACGAGCAGTACTTC. It codes for CASSLDGGAESSYEQYF.

The chain joins TRBV7-2 to TRBJ2-1; the D is unclear. Trimming shortened V by 6 bases and J by 5 bases, and 14 bases separated the two germline ends. CDR1 and CDR2 (germline): SGHTA, FQGNSA. There are 14 residues in the CDR3. The chain's CDR3 is CASSPPAPHNEQFF. CDR3 DNA sequence: TGTGCCAGCAGTCCCCCGGCTCCCCACAATGAGCAGTTCTTC.

This chain joins TRBV6-6 and TRBJ2-7; D is perhaps TRBD2 (6 bases). V was shortened by 2 bases and J by 5 bases, with 19 bases between the two germline ends. This CDR3 is built from 16 residues. The germline gives CDR1 MNHNY, CDR2 SVGAGI (reference sequence). The CDR3 reads CASSYGGTARGDEQYF. CDR3 sequence (DNA): TGTGCCAGCAGTTACGGGGGGACTGCTCGTGGCGACGAGCAGTACTTC.